One and the same sample provided the 25 T cell receptor beta chains below, sequenced in a study of lymphopenia after photon versus proton radiotherapy. Libraries were prepared by immunoSEQ multiplex PCR; TCRdb keeps only in-frame clonotypes and omits some of them. The sample lists roughly 67,000 clones; approximately 90% were seen once. This specimen consisted of peripheral blood, obtained from a patient treated with photon-based radiotherapy. Receptor source: a woman aged 70-85 years with pancreatic cancer.

The CDR3 loop is CASSVYPQETQYF. The CDR3 DNA sequence: TGTGCCAGCAGCGTATATCCGCAAGAGACCCAGTACTTC. The chain has TRBV9 and TRBJ2-5; D gene ambiguous. Trimming stripped 1 base from V and 2 bases from J, with 6 bases between. This CDR3 is built from 13 residues. Germline CDR1 reads SGDLS; CDR2 reads YYNGEE.

The V gene is TRBV11-3, the J gene TRBJ2-1; D is unresolved. The CDR3 extends over 12 amino acids. Looked up from germline, CDR1 is SGHNT and CDR2 is YENEEA. Trimming removed 5 bases from V and 7 bases from J, with 9 bases in between. CDR3 bases: TGTGCCAGCAGCCTACTCGGTAATGAGCAGTTCTTC. It is translated as CASSLLGNEQFF.

The chain combines TRBV7-4 with TRBJ1-5; no clear D gene. From germline, CDR1 is SGHVT and CDR2 SQSDAQ. Trimming stripped 6 bases from V and 6 bases from J, with 15 bases between. This CDR3 contains 14 residues. The CDR3 loop is CASRGVVEGQPQHF. The CDR3 region has the DNA TGTGCCAGCAGGGGCGTAGTGGAGGGTCAGCCCCAGCATTTT.

This clone was seen more than once but under ten times. The gene calls are TRBV4-2 and TRBJ2-1; perhaps TRBD2 as D (5 bases). Trimming removed 0 bases from V and 7 bases from J, with 10 bases in between. The germline CDR1 and CDR2 sequences are LGHNA and YNFKEQ. The CDR3 totals 14 residues. The CDR3 region has the DNA TGTGCCAGCAGCCAAGATCGTTCGGGGAATGAGCAGTTCTTC. Translating it yields CASSQDRSGNEQFF.

In this sample, this clone turned up once. The V and J genes are TRBV7-9 and TRBJ2-7, with TRBD2 matching 7 bases. With V trimmed by 5 bases and J by 0 bases, 16 bases remained unmatched. This CDR3 contains 18 residues. Germline V CDR1 and CDR2: SEHNR, FQNEAQ (reference sequence). CDR3 region: CASSPDPVLAEFSYEQYF. The CDR3 nucleotides are TGTGCCAGCAGCCCGGACCCAGTTCTAGCGGAGTTCTCCTACGAGCAGTACTTC.

The chain employs TRBV28 and TRBJ2-5; D is uncertain. Germline CDR1 is MDHEN and CDR2 is SYDVKM. V was cut by 2 bases and J by 4 bases, with 5 bases left in between. The CDR3 length is 12 residues. In DNA, the CDR3 is TGTGCCAGCAGTTTACGAGGAGAGACCCAGTACTTC. Its protein is CASSLRGETQYF.

This clone appeared once. This chain joins TRBV28 and TRBJ2-2, with D possibly matching TRBD1 (6 bases). CDR1 is MDHEN and CDR2 is SYDVKM in the germline V gene. The CDR3 is 14 amino acids. Trimming stripped 7 bases from V and 2 bases from J, with 11 bases between. CDR3 DNA sequence: TGTGCCAGCAAGACAGGATATAACACCGGGGAGCTGTTTTTT. This codes for CASKTGYNTGELFF.

The V call is TRBV5-1, the J call TRBJ2-7; TRBD1 agrees at 8 bases. The junction had 10 bases not matched to a gene; V was cut back by 3 bases and J by 5 bases. CDR1 and CDR2 from the germline V gene are SGHRS and YFSETQ. This CDR3 is built from 15 residues. Written as DNA, the CDR3 is TGCGCCAGCAGCTGGTCGACAGGGGTTACCGACGAGCAGTACTTC. Its protein product is CASSWSTGVTDEQYF.

The chain couples TRBV6-1 to TRBJ1-5; no definite D call. V lost 0 bases and J lost 9, with 12 bases in between. The length of the CDR3 is 14 residues. Per the germline V gene, CDR1 is MNHNS and CDR2 is SASEGT. This CDR3 is CASSEALKESPQHF. The DNA for the CDR3 is TGTGCCAGCAGTGAAGCGCTCAAAGAATCGCCCCAGCATTTT.

This chain's CDR3 is CASSTPNPNNEQFF. The CDR3 DNA reads as TGTGCCAGTAGTACCCCTAACCCTAACAATGAGCAGTTCTTC. The rearrangement uses TRBV19 and TRBJ2-1; D call uncertain. CDR3 length: 14 amino acids. The germline CDR1 and CDR2 sequences are LNHDA and SQIVND (reference sequence). V was clipped by 4 bases and J by 5 bases, with 12 bases between them.

The rearrangement uses TRBV5-1 and TRBJ2-5, with 8 bases matching TRBD1. The germline V gene has CDR1 SGHRS and CDR2 YFSETQ. V trimming: 7 bases; J trimming: 4 bases; junction bases outside the gene matches: 6. The CDR3 totals 13 residues. The chain's CDR3 is CASHTGGGETQYF. CDR3 coding DNA: TGCGCCAGCCACACAGGGGGAGGAGAGACCCAGTACTTC.

The rearrangement joins TRBV28 to TRBJ2-7; 9 bases are shared with TRBD2. V lost 8 bases to trimming and J lost 3 bases; unmatched junction nucleotides: 11. CDR3 size: 15 residues. Per germline, CDR1 MDHEN and CDR2 SYDVKM. For the CDR3, the DNA is TGTGCCAGCCTTTCCTCACATAGCGGGAGCTACGAGCAGTACTTC. This sequence encodes CASLSSHSGSYEQYF.

The V call is TRBV11-2, the J call TRBJ2-7, with D hard to call. Trimming cost V 5 bases and J 5 bases, with 10 bases left between them. The CDR3 length is 12 residues. The germline V gene has CDR1 SGHAT and CDR2 FQNNGV. CDR3 loop: CASSHASDEQYF. CDR3 DNA sequence: TGTGCCAGCAGCCATGCTTCGGACGAGCAGTACTTC.

The V and J genes are TRBV28 and TRBJ2-5; no clear D gene. The CDR3 totals 12 residues. The V end was cut by 3 bases, the J end by 4 bases, with 6 bases between. Germline CDR1 is MDHEN and CDR2 is SYDVKM. CDR3: CASSLNPETQYF. Written as DNA, the CDR3 is TGTGCCAGCAGTTTGAATCCAGAGACCCAGTACTTC.

The chain couples TRBV5-4 to TRBJ2-3; D not certain. V was trimmed by 1 base and J by 8 bases, leaving 8 bases between them. The CDR3 runs 12 residues. Germline V lookup: CDR1 SGHNT, CDR2 YYREEE (reference sequence). This CDR3 is CASSLPPGTQYF. CDR3 nucleotide sequence: TGTGCCAGCAGCTTGCCCCCCGGTACGCAGTATTTT.

V and J are TRBV2 and TRBJ2-7; 11 bases are shared with TRBD2. CDR1 is SNHLY, CDR2 FYNNEI, per germline. This CDR3 region has 16 residues. Trimming at V came to 5 bases and at J to 5 bases, leaving 11 bases not matched to a gene. In nucleotides, the CDR3 is TGTGCCAGCAGTAACCTTGGGGCTAGCGGGAGGAACGAGCAGTACTTC. Translation gives CASSNLGASGRNEQYF. The entire variable domain, with the rest obtained from reference TRBV2 and TRBJ2-7, is as follows: EPEVTQTPSHQVTQMGQEVILRCVPISNHLYFYWYRQILGQKVEFLVSFYNNEISEKSEIFDDQFSVERPDGSNFTLKIRSTKLEDSAMYFCASSNLGASGRNEQYFGPGTRLTVT.

This clone appeared a single time. This sequence joins TRBV6-5 and TRBJ2-1; D possibly uses TRBD1 or TRBD2 (5 bases each). The V gene's germline CDR1 is MNHEY and CDR2 SVGAGI. This CDR3 region has 12 residues. V shed 7 bases and J shed 4 bases, with 8 bases lying between them. CDR3 DNA: TGTGCCAGCAAGGGACCGTACAATGAGCAGTTCTTC. Amino acids: CASKGPYNEQFF.

This clone was counted a single time. The chain has TRBV6-1 and TRBJ1-4; D uncertain. V was trimmed by 5 bases and J by 4 bases, leaving 2 bases between them. The CDR3 is made up of 11 amino acids. CDR1 MNHNS and CDR2 SASEGT come from the germline V gene. The CDR3 loop is CASSFNEKLFF. CDR3 DNA sequence: TGTGCCAGCAGTTTTAATGAAAAACTGTTTTTT.

This chain uses TRBV30 with TRBJ1-4, with TRBD1 identical over 9 bases. The CDR3 sequence is 15 residues long. Germline assignment: CDR1 GTSNPN and CDR2 SVGIG (reference sequence). The V segment lost 4 bases and the J segment 3 bases; nucleotides outside the gene matches: 6. CDR3 bases: TGTGCCTGGACCGGACAGGGGCTCGCTAATGAAAAACTGTTTTTT. As protein: CAWTGQGLANEKLFF.

This chain uses TRBV5-1 with TRBJ2-3; TRBD1 is a possible D gene (5 bases). The CDR3 loop spans 15 amino acids. V shed 4 bases and J shed 2 bases, with 14 bases lying between them. CDR1 is SGHRS and CDR2 is YFSETQ in the germline V gene. CDR3 nucleotides: TGCGCCAGCAGCGTCGACAGAGATCACACAGATACGCAGTATTTT. The encoded protein is CASSVDRDHTDTQYF.

The J gene is TRBJ1-2, the V gene TRBV29-1, with no clear D. CDR3 length equals 12 residues. Germline V lookup: CDR1 SQVTM, CDR2 ANQGSEA. V was shortened by 0 bases and J by 5 bases, with 7 bases between the two germline ends. In DNA, the CDR3 is TGCAGCGTTGAAGAAGGAGGGTATGGCTACACCTTC. Its translation: CSVEEGGYGYTF.

This chain uses TRBV12-5 with TRBJ1-5; D is ambiguous. V lost 3 bases to trimming and J lost 0 bases, with 3 bases between them. This CDR3 contains 13 residues. Germline CDR1 LGHNT, CDR2 FRNRAP. CDR3 sequence (DNA): TGTGCTAGTGGTTTAGATAGCAATCAGCCCCAGCATTTT. Translation: CASGLDSNQPQHF.

The rearrangement links TRBV5-4 to TRBJ2-7; the match to TRBD1 covers 7 bases. The germline CDR1 and CDR2 sequences are SGHNT and YYREEE (reference sequence). The V and J ends lost 4 bases and 2 bases, in that order; junction bases with no gene match: 9. CDR3 size: 15 residues. CDR3 in amino acids: CASSPSTGSTYEQYF. In nucleotides, the CDR3 is TGTGCCAGCAGCCCCTCGACAGGGTCTACCTACGAGCAGTACTTC.

The rearrangement joins TRBV5-6 to TRBJ2-4; TRBD1 matches 11 bases. Germline loops: CDR1 SGHDT, CDR2 YYEEEE. V gave up 3 bases and J gave up 8 bases; unmatched junction bases: 7. This CDR3 has 15 residues. CDR3 coding DNA: TGTGCCAGCAGCTGGACCGGGACAGGGGGTGACATTCAGTACTTC. Its protein is CASSWTGTGGDIQYF.

This clone was recorded once. The chain couples TRBV7-2 to TRBJ2-3; 8 nucleotides line up with TRBD2. Germline values: CDR1 SGHTA, CDR2 FQGNSA. V gave up 5 bases and J gave up 4 bases; unmatched junction bases: 5. The CDR3 length is 14 residues. The CDR3 reads CASSNSGNPDTQYF. DNA for the CDR3: TGTGCCAGCAGCAATAGCGGGAATCCAGATACGCAGTATTTT.